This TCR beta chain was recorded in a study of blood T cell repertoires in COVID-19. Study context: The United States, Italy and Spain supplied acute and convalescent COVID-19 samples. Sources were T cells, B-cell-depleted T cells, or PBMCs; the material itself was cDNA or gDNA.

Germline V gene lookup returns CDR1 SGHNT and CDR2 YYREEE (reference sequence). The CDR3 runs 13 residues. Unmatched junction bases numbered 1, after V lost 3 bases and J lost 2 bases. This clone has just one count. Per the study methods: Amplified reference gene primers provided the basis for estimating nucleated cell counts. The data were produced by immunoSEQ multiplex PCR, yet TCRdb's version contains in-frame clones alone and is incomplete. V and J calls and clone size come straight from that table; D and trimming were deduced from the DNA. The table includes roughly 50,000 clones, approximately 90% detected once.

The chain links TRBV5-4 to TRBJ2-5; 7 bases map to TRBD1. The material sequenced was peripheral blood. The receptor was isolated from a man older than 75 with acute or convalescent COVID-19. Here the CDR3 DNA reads TGTGCCAGCAGCTCCAGGGGGCAAGAGACCCAGTACTTC. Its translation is CASSSRGQETQYF. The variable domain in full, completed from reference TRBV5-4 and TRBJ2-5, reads ETGVTQSPTHLIKTRGQQVTLRCSSQSGHNTVSWYQQALGQGPQFIFQYYREEENGRGNFPPRFSGLQFPNYSSELNVNALELDDSALYLCASSSRGQETQYFGPGTRLLVL.